The rows below give T cell receptor beta chains drawn from one sample of a study of OX40 agonist ivuxolimab in advanced cancers. Libraries were prepared by immunoSEQ multiplex PCR; TCRdb keeps only in-frame clonotypes and omits some of them. The sample records more than 70,000 clones, about 84% being singletons. The input for sequencing was CD4+ or CD8+ T cells sorted from blood, taken in a trial of the OX40 agonist ivuxolimab. These receptors originate from an adult with an advanced solid tumor such as melanoma, head and neck, liver or kidney cancer. The CDR3 runs from the conserved cysteine through the conserved F or W. D genes are given only for firm matches. Some rows have no size entry. The others give once, few or many, or a class for an expanded clone.

j_call | clone_size | d_call | v_call | cdr3_aa | cdr3_nt
TRBJ2-5 | . | TRBD1 | TRBV7-9 | CASSRPGQVEKETQYF | TGTGCCAGCAGCAGACCGGGACAGGTCGAGAAAGAGACCCAGTACTTC
TRBJ2-7 | few | TRBD1 | TRBV28 | CASSPPTGWRSYEQYF | TGTGCCAGCAGTCCCCCGACAGGGTGGAGGTCCTACGAGCAGTACTTC
TRBJ2-1 | . | . | TRBV18 | CASSPGVRNDEQFF | TGTGCCAGCTCACCCGGCGTTCGGAACGATGAGCAGTTCTTC
TRBJ2-2 | . | . | TRBV5-4 | CASHRPGPLSGELFF | TGTGCCAGCCACAGACCGGGACCTCTCTCCGGGGAGCTGTTTTTT
TRBJ1-3 | . | TRBD1 | TRBV4-3 | CASSQAVSPGTGGNTIYF | TGCGCCAGCAGCCAAGCTGTTTCCCCCGGGACAGGAGGAAACACCATATATTTT
TRBJ1-6 | . | TRBD1 | TRBV9 | CASRMTGNNSPLHF | TGTGCCAGCAGGATGACAGGGAATAATTCACCCCTCCACTTT
TRBJ2-2 | . | . | TRBV18 | CASSPRGLNTGELFF | TGTGCCAGCTCACCAAGAGGTTTGAACACCGGGGAGCTGTTTTTT
TRBJ1-3 | . | . | TRBV28 | CASSPGLGRRNTIYF | TGTGCCAGCAGCCCCGGGTTAGGCAGGAGAAACACCATATATTTT
TRBJ1-2 | . | . | TRBV19 | CASTQTGENYGYTF | TGTGCCAGTACCCAGACGGGGGAGAACTATGGCTACACCTTC
TRBJ2-7 | . | TRBD1 | TRBV5-1 | CASSLAATGDTYEQYF | TGCGCCAGCAGCTTGGCCGCGACAGGGGATACCTACGAGCAGTACTTC
TRBJ1-1 | . | TRBD1 | TRBV7-9 | CASSLDGGGFTEAFF | TGTGCCAGCAGCTTAGACGGAGGGGGCTTCACTGAAGCTTTCTTT
TRBJ1-6 | . | . | TRBV18 | CASSQKGDDSPLHF | TGTGCCAGCTCACAAAAGGGGGATGATTCACCCCTCCACTTT
TRBJ2-2 | . | . | TRBV7-6 | CASSPRTGNTGELFF | TGTGCCAGCAGCCCCCGGACGGGGAACACCGGGGAGCTGTTTTTT
TRBJ1-5 | . | . | TRBV6-5 | CASSYADSQPQHF | TGTGCCAGCAGTTACGCCGACAGCCAGCCCCAGCATTTT
TRBJ1-5 | few | . | TRBV18 | CASSPGDGNQPQHF | TGTGCCAGCTCACCCGGAGACGGGAATCAGCCCCAGCATTTT
TRBJ2-5 | . | . | TRBV10-3 | CAISEGTILQETQYF | TGTGCCATCAGTGAGGGGACAATACTCCAAGAGACCCAGTACTTC
TRBJ2-2 | . | TRBD1 | TRBV28 | CASSTRQGSPGAGELFF | TGTGCCAGCAGTACCCGACAGGGTTCGCCGGGCGCCGGGGAGCTGTTTTTT
TRBJ2-2 | . | . | TRBV2 | CASGPLGGLNTGELFF | TGTGCCAGCGGGCCCCTTGGAGGCCTGAACACCGGGGAGCTGTTTTTT
TRBJ2-1 | . | TRBD2 | TRBV30 | CAWGSRTSGNYNEQFF | TGTGCCTGGGGTTCTAGGACTAGCGGGAATTACAATGAGCAGTTCTTC
TRBJ1-1 | . | TRBD1 | TRBV5-6 | CASSLGSGGTEAFF | TGTGCCAGCAGCTTGGGTTCAGGGGGGACTGAAGCTTTCTTT
TRBJ2-7 | once | TRBD2 | TRBV28 | CASTPALVAGGYEQYF | TGTGCCAGCACCCCTGCGCTGGTAGCGGGAGGCTACGAGCAGTACTTC
TRBJ2-5 | once | TRBD2 | TRBV5-1 | CASNPRAGGQETQYF | TGCGCCAGCAACCCCAGGGCGGGGGGACAAGAGACCCAGTACTTC
TRBJ2-7 | . | . | TRBV27 | CASTVLSYEQYF | TGTGCCAGCACGGTTCTCTCCTACGAGCAGTACTTC
TRBJ2-5 | . | TRBD2 | TRBV5-1 | CASSPGTSGGQETQYF | TGCGCCAGCAGCCCCGGGACTAGCGGGGGGCAGGAGACCCAGTACTTC
TRBJ2-5 | . | TRBD2 | TRBV9 | CASSFSGREETQYF | TGTGCCAGCAGCTTTAGCGGGAGGGAAGAGACCCAGTACTTC
TRBJ1-2 | . | . | TRBV5-3 | CARRSGGDSRDYYGYTF | TGTGCCAGAAGATCGGGAGGAGACTCAAGAGACTACTATGGCTACACCTTC
TRBJ1-2 | . | . | TRBV5-1 | CASSLDPRDSVYGYTF | TGCGCCAGCAGCTTGGACCCACGTGACAGCGTCTATGGCTACACCTTC
TRBJ1-5 | . | . | TRBV6-5 | CASSYWSGQPQHF | TGTGCCAGCAGTTACTGGAGTGGACAGCCCCAGCATTTT
TRBJ2-7 | . | . | TRBV18 | CASSPLTEEQYF | TGTGCCAGCTCACCATTGACAGAAGAGCAGTACTTC
TRBJ2-7 | . | TRBD1 | TRBV19 | CASSMAGTGSYEQYF | TGTGCCAGTAGTATGGCGGGGACAGGGTCCTACGAGCAGTACTTC
TRBJ1-3 | once | . | TRBV5-1 | CASSLRGDNENTIYF | TGCGCCAGCAGCTTGCGGGGGGACAATGAAAACACCATATATTTT
TRBJ1-1 | . | . | TRBV6-5 | CASSYRTDAHGAFF | TGTGCCAGCAGTTACCGGACGGATGCCCACGGAGCTTTCTTT
TRBJ1-1 | . | . | TRBV6-4 | CASSEGAGTEAFF | TGTGCCAGCAGTGAGGGGGCAGGAACTGAAGCTTTCTTT
TRBJ1-6 | . | . | TRBV5-1 | CASSEGRRNSPLHF | TGCGCCAGCAGCGAGGGGAGGAGGAATTCACCCCTCCACTTT
TRBJ2-7 | once | . | TRBV6-6 | CAASGDSSSYEQYF | TGTGCCGCAAGCGGTGATAGCAGTTCCTACGAGCAGTACTTC
TRBJ2-4 | . | . | TRBV27 | CASSFGGPENIQYF | TGTGCCAGCAGTTTTGGGGGGCCTGAAAACATTCAGTACTTC
TRBJ1-1 | . | . | TRBV11-2 | CASSLTRGTEAFF | TGTGCCAGCAGCTTAACGCGGGGCACTGAAGCTTTCTTT
TRBJ2-7 | few | TRBD1 | TRBV28 | CASSFGGTGGHEQYF | TGTGCCAGCAGTTTCGGTGGGACAGGGGGCCACGAGCAGTACTTC
TRBJ1-2 | once | . | TRBV10-1 | CASSISNYGYTF | TGCGCCAGCAGCATTTCTAACTATGGCTACACCTTC
TRBJ1-1 | few | . | TRBV5-1 | CASSLASGNTEAFF | TGCGCCAGCAGCTTGGCCTCAGGGAACACTGAAGCTTTCTTT
TRBJ1-5 | . | . | TRBV6-1 | CASEPGGTNQPQHF | TGTGCCAGCGAACCCGGGGGTACCAATCAGCCCCAGCATTTT
TRBJ1-1 | . | TRBD1 | TRBV5-1 | CASSLGDRGLSAFF | TGCGCCAGCAGCTTGGGGGACAGGGGTCTCTCGGCTTTCTTT